Presented here are 28 T cell receptor beta chains from one specimen sequenced in a study of shared clonotypes between healthy human individuals. The protocol was immunoSEQ multiplex PCR, while the TCRdb copy is restricted to in-frame clones and leaves out a portion. Of millions of clones in the sample, roughly 92% were seen once. Sequencing was carried out using naive CD4+ T cells sorted from blood. As to subset: CD45RA+ positively selected. These receptor sequences come from a young man in good health.

In this sample, this clone turned up a few times. V gene TRBV29-1 combines with J gene TRBJ1-1, with D possibly being TRBD1 (5 bases). The CDR3 covers 13 residues. The V gene lost 5 bases and the J gene lost 0 bases, with 10 bases spanning the gap. The germline V gene encodes CDR1 SQVTM and CDR2 ANQGSEA. The CDR3 spells CSVRDEMNTEAFF. In DNA, the CDR3 is TGCAGCGTTCGGGACGAAATGAACACTGAAGCTTTCTTT. The variable domain in full, with the rest retrieved from reference TRBV29-1 and TRBJ1-1, is SAVISQKPSRDICQRGTSLTIQCQVDSQVTMMFWYRQQPGQSLTLIATANQGSEATYESGFVIDKFPISRPNLTFSTLTVSNMSPEDSSIYLCSVRDEMNTEAFFGQGTRLTVV.

The chain carries TRBV18 and TRBJ1-2; possible D gene TRBD1, 6 bases. This CDR3 is 15 amino acids long. The germline V gene encodes CDR1 KGHSH and CDR2 LQKENI. The V end lost 0 bases, the J end lost 5 bases, and 13 bases lay between the germline ends. The CDR3 region has the DNA TGTGCCAGCTCACCACCATTGCAGGGGTCTTATGGCTACACCTTC. Translation: CASSPPLQGSYGYTF.

The chain employs TRBV5-8 and TRBJ2-6; unclear D gene. CDR1 is SGHTS, CDR2 YDEGEE, per germline. The CDR3 contains 14 residues. The V end lost 2 bases, the J end lost 0 bases, and 3 bases lay between the germline ends. CDR3 protein: CASSLISGANVLTF. The CDR3 DNA is TGTGCCAGCAGCTTAATCTCTGGGGCCAACGTCCTGACTTTC.

Only one count was recorded for this clone. V and J are TRBV6-5 and TRBJ2-7, with 8 bases aligning to TRBD2. V trimming: 6 bases; J trimming: 2 bases; junction bases outside the gene matches: 6. Germline values: CDR1 MNHEY, CDR2 SVGAGI. This CDR3 comprises 14 residues. Here the CDR3 DNA reads TGTGCCAGCAGACCCCCGGGGGGGACCTACGAGCAGTACTTC. The encoded protein is CASRPPGGTYEQYF.

This chain uses TRBV10-3 with TRBJ1-1; TRBD1 matches 7 bases. The germline gives CDR1 ENHRY, CDR2 SYGVKD. The CDR3 spans 15 residues. The ends lost 3 bases at V and 4 bases at J; junction bases unmatched: 8. The CDR3 DNA reads TGTGCCATCAGTGACCCAGGACAGGCCGGCACTGAAGCTTTCTTT. Its translation is CAISDPGQAGTEAFF.

J is TRBJ1-6 and V is TRBV6-1; D is ambiguous. The V and J ends lost 7 bases and 0 bases respectively, with 7 bases between them. Looked up from germline, CDR1 is MNHNS and CDR2 is SASEGT. The CDR3 is 14 residues long. CDR3 region: CASMQISYNSPLHF. The CDR3 coding sequence is TGTGCCAGCATGCAGATCTCCTATAATTCACCCCTCCACTTT.

Here the CDR3 reads CAWERGSAHSGNTIYF. DNA of the CDR3: TGTGCCTGGGAAAGGGGGTCCGCACACTCTGGAAACACCATATATTTT. The chain employs TRBV30 and TRBJ1-3, with D possibly being TRBD1 (6 bases). Germline V CDR1 and CDR2: GTSNPN, SVGIG (reference sequence). The CDR3 is 16 amino acids. Trimming cost V 5 bases and J 0 bases, with 17 bases left between them.

The chain combines TRBV9 with TRBJ2-3, with 7 bases matching TRBD1. Germline V gene lookup returns CDR1 SGDLS and CDR2 YYNGEE. V lost 0 bases and J lost 6; bases outside the gene matches: 4. The CDR3 totals 14 residues. The CDR3 protein is CASSVGVTGDTQYF. The CDR3 coding sequence is TGTGCCAGCAGCGTAGGGGTGACAGGGGATACGCAGTATTTT. Based on the CDR3 plus reference TRBV9 and TRBJ2-3, the full variable domain is DSGVTQTPKHLITATGQRVTLRCSPRSGDLSVYWYQQSLDQGLQFLIQYYNGEERAKGNILERFSAQQFPDLHSELNLSSLELGDSALYFCASSVGVTGDTQYFGPGTRLTVL.

The DNA of the CDR3 is TGCGCCAGCAGTCGGACTAGCCTCACGCCGAATGAGCAGTTCTTC. This codes for CASSRTSLTPNEQFF. The chain uses TRBV5-1 and TRBJ2-1; 8 bases fit TRBD2. J lost 7 bases, V lost 5 bases, and 11 bases had no gene match. Looked up from germline, CDR1 is SGHRS and CDR2 is YFSETQ. The CDR3 loop spans 15 amino acids.

The rearrangement links TRBV6-6 to TRBJ1-6, with D tentatively TRBD1 (6 bases). The CDR3 is made up of 16 amino acids. CDR1 is MNHNY, CDR2 SVGAGI, per germline (reference sequence). The V gene lost 0 bases and the J gene lost 7 bases, with 13 bases spanning the gap. The CDR3 region is CASSYSRGGSNSPLHF. The DNA of the CDR3 is TGTGCCAGCAGTTACTCGAGAGGGGGTTCGAATTCACCCCTCCACTTT.

The rearrangement joins TRBV6-1 to TRBJ1-6; D may be TRBD1 (5 bases). From germline, CDR1 is MNHNS and CDR2 SASEGT. Trimming removed 6 bases from V and 4 bases from J, with 13 bases in between. The length of the CDR3 is 15 residues. The CDR3 reads CASSLKQDYNSPLHF. DNA for the CDR3: TGTGCCAGCAGCCTAAAACAGGATTATAATTCACCCCTCCACTTT.

The V and J genes are TRBV18 and TRBJ2-5, with 7 nucleotides matching TRBD1. The assigned J gene may be wrong: the sequence end matches TRBJ2-7 better. Germline values: CDR1 KGHSH, CDR2 LQKENI. The CDR3 has 15 amino acids. As DNA, the CDR3 is TGTGCCAGCTCACCCCGGACAGGAAACTCCTACGAGCAGTACTTC. Translation: CASSPRTGNSYEQYF.

This clone was counted a few times. The chain recombines TRBV2 with TRBJ1-5; D is possibly TRBD1 (6 bases). The CDR3 extends over 15 amino acids. CDR1 is SNHLY, CDR2 FYNNEI, per germline. V was trimmed by 7 bases and J by 7 bases, leaving 20 bases between them. The CDR3 here is CASTITGPAIQPQHF. CDR3 DNA sequence: TGTGCCAGCACGATCACAGGGCCTGCGATACAGCCCCAGCATTTT.

A few counts support this clone. The rearrangement joins TRBV5-4 to TRBJ1-1; D gene unclear. V lost 0 bases and J 7 bases, leaving 16 bases between the germline ends. The CDR3 length is 15 residues. Per germline, CDR1 SGHNT and CDR2 YYREEE (reference sequence). The CDR3 spells CASSLGGWSVSEAFF. In DNA, the CDR3 is TGTGCCAGCAGCTTGGGAGGGTGGAGTGTAAGTGAAGCTTTCTTT. The whole variable domain, remainder taken from reference TRBV5-4 and TRBJ1-1, is ETGVTQSPTHLIKTRGQQVTLRCSSQSGHNTVSWYQQALGQGPQFIFQYYREEENGRGNFPPRFSGLQFPNYSSELNVNALELDDSALYLCASSLGGWSVSEAFFGQGTRLTVV.

This chain uses TRBV19 with TRBJ2-3, with TRBD2 matching over 9 bases. There are 14 residues in the CDR3. Looked up from germline, CDR1 is LNHDA and CDR2 is SQIVND (reference sequence). V lost 8 bases, J lost 2 bases, and 5 bases stayed unmatched. The CDR3 loop is CASGGLALTDTQYF. CDR3 nucleotide sequence: TGTGCCAGTGGGGGACTAGCCCTCACAGATACGCAGTATTTT.

This chain connects TRBV6-1 to TRBJ1-2, with D maybe TRBD1 (5 bases). Trimming shortened V by 2 bases and J by 2 bases, and 12 bases separated the two germline ends. The CDR3 sequence is 15 residues long. CDR1 MNHNS and CDR2 SASEGT come from the germline V gene. Written as DNA, the CDR3 is TGTGCCAGCAGTGAATACCCGGGACTCAACTATGGCTACACCTTC. Protein product: CASSEYPGLNYGYTF.

The CDR3 DNA reads TGTGCCAGTACCCAACGACAGATACCAACCCAGAATAACTATGGCTACACCTTC. Translated: CASTQRQIPTQNNYGYTF. The chain combines TRBV19 with TRBJ1-2, with D possibly being TRBD1 (5 bases). Deletions cut 7 bases from V and 1 base from J, with 25 bases between. Germline V gene data show CDR1 as LNHDA and CDR2 as SQIVND (reference sequence). The CDR3 sequence is 18 residues long.

The gene calls are TRBV30 and TRBJ2-7; D uncertain. Trimming removed 8 bases from V and 5 bases from J, with 13 bases in between. Germline V gene lookup returns CDR1 GTSNPN and CDR2 SVGIG (reference sequence). There are 11 residues in the CDR3. The CDR3 nucleotides are TGTGCCCGGGCCGTTCGGGACGAGCAGTACTTC. Amino acids: CARAVRDEQYF.

The V gene is TRBV6-6, the J gene TRBJ1-4, with D unclear. Germline V CDR1 and CDR2: MNHNY, SVGAGI (reference sequence). V dropped 6 bases and J dropped 4 bases, with 12 bases sitting between them. There are 14 residues in the CDR3. The CDR3 here is CASRPGLHNEKLFF. CDR3 coding DNA: TGTGCCAGCAGACCGGGTCTTCATAATGAAAAACTGTTTTTT.

This sequence joins TRBV2 and TRBJ2-2, with 7 bases that match TRBD1. V lost 6 bases and J lost 6; bases outside the gene matches: 13. Germline values: CDR1 SNHLY, CDR2 FYNNEI. This CDR3 comprises 16 residues. CDR3 nucleotides: TGTGCCAGCAGCTTACACACCCCGACAGGGCCCGGGGAGCTGTTTTTT. Translated, it gives CASSLHTPTGPGELFF.

CDR3 protein: CASSGDFGANVLTF. Written as DNA, the CDR3 is TGTGCCAGCAGTGGCGATTTCGGGGCCAACGTCCTGACTTTC. The chain employs TRBV2 and TRBJ2-6; unclear D gene. The germline gives CDR1 SNHLY, CDR2 FYNNEI. V lost 4 bases to trimming and J lost 4 bases, with 8 bases between them. The CDR3 is made up of 14 amino acids.

The V gene is TRBV11-2, the J gene TRBJ2-1; D possibly uses TRBD1 or TRBD2 (7 bases each). The CDR3 runs 14 residues. V lost 5 bases, J lost 2 bases, and 10 bases lay in between. Germline V gene data show CDR1 as SGHAT and CDR2 as FQNNGV. CDR3: CASSQGGPYNEQFF. The DNA of the CDR3 is TGTGCCAGCAGCCAGGGGGGGCCCTACAATGAGCAGTTCTTC.

This chain connects TRBV19 to TRBJ2-7; no clear D gene. Trimming took 3 bases from V and 3 from J, leaving 12 bases between them. The CDR3 is made up of 14 amino acids. Germline V CDR1 and CDR2: LNHDA, SQIVND (reference sequence). CDR3 sequence reads: CASSISGRNYEQYF. The CDR3 DNA reads TGTGCCAGTAGTATTTCAGGCAGAAACTACGAGCAGTACTTC.

This clone appeared a single time. Compared with germline, one end of the junction differs, possibly owing to a read error. This chain uses TRBV6-1 with TRBJ2-7, with 7 bases fitting TRBD1. The CDR3 is 12 residues long. Germline loops: CDR1 MNHNS, CDR2 SASEGT. The CDR3, as DNA: TGTGCCTGCAGGACAGGAGTATACGAGCAGTACTTC. It codes for CACRTGVYEQYF.

The chain is built from TRBV6-1 and TRBJ2-7, with unresolved D. The CDR3 runs 15 residues. V gave up 0 bases and J gave up 0 bases, with 9 bases separating them. Per germline, CDR1 MNHNS and CDR2 SASEGT. CDR3 nucleotides: TGTGCCAGCAGTGAAGCTTCAGCAAACTCCTACGAGCAGTACTTC. This translates into CASSEASANSYEQYF.

The chain links TRBV7-3 to TRBJ2-6; D remains ambiguous. V lost 2 bases, J lost 1 base, and 12 bases lay in between. The CDR3 contains 17 residues. CDR1 and CDR2 (germline): SGHTA, FQGTGA. The chain's CDR3 is CASSLGTLGSGANVLTF. CDR3 bases: TGTGCCAGCAGCTTAGGCACTCTCGGATCTGGGGCCAACGTCCTGACTTTC.

Here the CDR3 reads CASSPLGMGIGADTQYF. The DNA for the CDR3 is TGCGCCAGCAGCCCCCTAGGGATGGGGATAGGGGCAGATACGCAGTATTTT. The rearrangement links TRBV5-1 to TRBJ2-3; possible D gene TRBD1, 5 bases. Germline V gene sequence: CDR1 SGHRS, CDR2 YFSETQ. This CDR3 region has 17 residues. V lost 4 bases to trimming and J lost 4 bases, with 22 bases between them.

The chain joins TRBV5-6 to TRBJ1-1, with TRBD1 matching over 7 bases. The junction had 8 bases not matched to a gene; V was cut back by 0 bases and J by 3 bases. The germline V gene encodes CDR1 SGHDT and CDR2 YYEEEE. The CDR3 totals 16 residues. The CDR3 here is CASSLGRGHGDTEAFF. CDR3 in DNA: TGTGCCAGCAGCTTGGGGAGGGGGCATGGGGACACTGAAGCTTTCTTT.